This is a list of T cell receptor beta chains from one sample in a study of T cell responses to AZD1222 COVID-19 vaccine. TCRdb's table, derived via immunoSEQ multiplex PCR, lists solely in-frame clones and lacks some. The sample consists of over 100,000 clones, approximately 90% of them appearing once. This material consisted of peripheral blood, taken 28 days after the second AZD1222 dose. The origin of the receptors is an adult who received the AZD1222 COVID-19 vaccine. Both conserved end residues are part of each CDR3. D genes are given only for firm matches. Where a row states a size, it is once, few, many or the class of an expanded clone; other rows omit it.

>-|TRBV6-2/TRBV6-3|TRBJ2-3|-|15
TGTGCCAGCAGTTATCACGGGGCCAGCACAGATACGCAGTATTTT
CASSYHGASTDTQYF
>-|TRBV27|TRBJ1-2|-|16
TGTGCCAGCAGTTCAGGGCCCCGGTTAGCTAACTATGGCTACACCTTC
CASSSGPRLANYGYTF
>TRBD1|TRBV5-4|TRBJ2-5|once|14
TGTGCCAGCAGCTTACAGGGGGCCGCGGAGACCCAGTACTTC
CASSLQGAAETQYF
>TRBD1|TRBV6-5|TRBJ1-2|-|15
TGTGCCAGCAGTTACTCCTTCGGGACAGGGTATGGCTACACCTTC
CASSYSFGTGYGYTF
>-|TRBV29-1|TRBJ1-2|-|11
TGCAGCGTTGTTATGGGAGGGGGCTACACCTTC
CSVVMGGGYTF
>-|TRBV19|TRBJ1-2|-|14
TGTGCCAGTAGTCAGTCACCACGTTACTATGGCTACACCTTC
CASSQSPRYYGYTF
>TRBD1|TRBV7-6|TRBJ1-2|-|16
TGTGCCAGCAGCCCCGCCCTCCGGGACAGGGGAGCGGGCTACACCTTC
CASSPALRDRGAGYTF
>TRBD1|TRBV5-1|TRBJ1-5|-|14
TGCGCCAGCAGCTTGACAGGGGGTAGCCAGCCCCAGCATTTT
CASSLTGGSQPQHF
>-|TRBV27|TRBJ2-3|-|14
TGTGCCAGCAGGGGGGGTTTAGGCACAGATACGCAGTATTTT
CASRGGLGTDTQYF
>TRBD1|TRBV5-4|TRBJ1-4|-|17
TGTGCCAGCAGCACCGGGACAGGGGGAGGTATGGGTGAAAAACTGTTTTTT
CASSTGTGGGMGEKLFF
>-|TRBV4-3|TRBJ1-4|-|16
TGCGCCAGCAGCCAAGGAACCGGGACGAATAATGAAAAACTGTTTTTT
CASSQGTGTNNEKLFF
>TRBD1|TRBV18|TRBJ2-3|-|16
TGTGCCAGCTCATTCAGGACAGGGGACTTCACAGATACGCAGTATTTT
CASSFRTGDFTDTQYF
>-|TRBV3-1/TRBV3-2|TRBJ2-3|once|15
TGTGCCAGCAGCCAAGGTTACGGGGCCTCAGATACGCAGTATTTT
CASSQGYGASDTQYF
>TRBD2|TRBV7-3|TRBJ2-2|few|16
TGTGCCAGCAGCTCCGGACTAGCGGGGGGCACCGGGGAGCTGTTTTTT
CASSSGLAGGTGELFF
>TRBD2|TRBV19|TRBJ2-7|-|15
TGTGCCAGTAGTATGGGTAGCGGGGGGCCCTACGAGCAGTACTTC
CASSMGSGGPYEQYF
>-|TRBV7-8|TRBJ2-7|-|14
TGTGCCAGCAGCTTACGGGACGGAACCTACGAGCAGTACTTC
CASSLRDGTYEQYF
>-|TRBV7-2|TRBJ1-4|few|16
TGTGCCAGCAGCCGCCTCCACGGGGCAACTAATGAAAAACTGTTTTTT
CASSRLHGATNEKLFF
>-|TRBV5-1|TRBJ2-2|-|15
TGCGCCAGCAGCTTGAGCATGGGGAACACCGGGGAGCTGTTTTTT
CASSLSMGNTGELFF
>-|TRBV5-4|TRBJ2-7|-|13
TGTGCCAGCAGCTTGGGCCAGGTCTACGAGCAGTACTTC
CASSLGQVYEQYF
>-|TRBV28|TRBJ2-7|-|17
TGTGCCAGCAGGCGGGTGACGGGGAGGCCGAAGGACTACGAGCAGTACTTC
CASRRVTGRPKDYEQYF
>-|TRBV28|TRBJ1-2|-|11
TGTGCCAGCAAAGGGCGGGGCTCGTTAACCTTC
CASKGRGSLTF
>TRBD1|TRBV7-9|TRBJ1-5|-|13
TGTGCTCCGGCGCCCAGGGGGAGTCAGCCCCAGCATTTT
CAPAPRGSQPQHF
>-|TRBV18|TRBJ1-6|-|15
TGTGCCAGCTCACCACCTAAGCAGGGGAATTCACCCCTCCACTTT
CASSPPKQGNSPLHF
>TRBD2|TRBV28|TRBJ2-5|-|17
TGTGCCAGCAGACCCGACTTAGCGGGGGGTTTTCAAGAGACCCAGTACTTC
CASRPDLAGGFQETQYF
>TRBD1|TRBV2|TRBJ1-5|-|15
TGTGCCAGCAGAGAGACAGGGGAGGGCAATCAGCCCCAGCATTTT
CASRETGEGNQPQHF
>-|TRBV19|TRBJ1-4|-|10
TGTGCCAGTAGTAACCAAAAACTGTTTTTT
CASSNQKLFF
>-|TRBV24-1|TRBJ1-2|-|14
TGTGCCACCAGTGATTTTGGACAGTCCTATGGCTACACCTTC
CATSDFGQSYGYTF
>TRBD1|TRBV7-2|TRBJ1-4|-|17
TGTGCCAGCAGCTCGGGGACAGGGGATGCCTTGGGTGAAAAACTGTTTTTT
CASSSGTGDALGEKLFF
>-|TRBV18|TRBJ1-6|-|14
TGTGCCAGCTCACTAAGTGCAGGGAATTCACCCCTCCACTTT
CASSLSAGNSPLHF
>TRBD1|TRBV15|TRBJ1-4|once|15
TGTGCCACCAGCAGCGCAGGGGGCGTTGATGAAAAACTGTTTTTT
CATSSAGGVDEKLFF
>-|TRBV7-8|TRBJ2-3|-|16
TGTGCCAGCAGCTTAGCATTAGGGGGGGCCGCAGATACGCAGTATTTT
CASSLALGGAADTQYF
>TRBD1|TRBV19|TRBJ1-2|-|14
TGTGCCAGTAGCGACAGGGGGCGGCGCTATGGCTACACCTTC
CASSDRGRRYGYTF
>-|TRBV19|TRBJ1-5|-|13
TGTGCCAGTAGTATGGGTGCGTTACAGCCCCAGCATTTT
CASSMGALQPQHF
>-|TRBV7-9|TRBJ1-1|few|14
TGTGCCAGCAGCTTAGGTCCAAGATGGCTTGACGCTTTCTTT
CASSLGPRWLDAFF
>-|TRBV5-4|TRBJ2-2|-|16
TGTGCCAGCAGCTTGGCCGGCAGGGCGGTGGGCGGGGAGCTGTTTTTT
CASSLAGRAVGGELFF
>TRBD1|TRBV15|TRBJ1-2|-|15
TGTGCCACCAGCAGAGACAGGGGGGATAACTATGGCTACACCTTC
CATSRDRGDNYGYTF
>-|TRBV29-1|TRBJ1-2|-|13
TGCAGCGCTGGGACGGGGGCCGTCTATGGCTACACCTTC
CSAGTGAVYGYTF
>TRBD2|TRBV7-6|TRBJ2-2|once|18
TGTGCCAGCAGCTTTGGCCCGTTCCAGGGAGGGGACACCGGGGAGCTGTTTTTT
CASSFGPFQGGDTGELFF
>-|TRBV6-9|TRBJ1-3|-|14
TGTGCCAGCAGTTGGAGATACTCTGGAAACACCATATATTTT
CASSWRYSGNTIYF
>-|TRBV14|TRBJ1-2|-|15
TGTGCCAGCAGCCAAGATCGCCGGGGAGGTGGTGGCTACACCTTC
CASSQDRRGGGGYTF
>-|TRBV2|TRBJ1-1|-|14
TGTGCCAGCACCCCTGTTCTGGGGACCACTGAAGCTTTCTTT
CASTPVLGTTEAFF
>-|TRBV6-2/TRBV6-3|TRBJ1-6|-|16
TGTGCCAGCAGTTGGCGTTCGGCATCCTATAATTCACCCCTCCACTTT
CASSWRSASYNSPLHF
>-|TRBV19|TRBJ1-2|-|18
TGTGCCAGTAGTAAGGCCCTACCACAGCGGACTGGCGAGTATGGCTACACCTTC
CASSKALPQRTGEYGYTF
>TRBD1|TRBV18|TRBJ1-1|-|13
TGTGCCAGCTCACCGGGACAGAGCACTGAAGCTTTCTTT
CASSPGQSTEAFF
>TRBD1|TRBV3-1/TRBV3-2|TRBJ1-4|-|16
TGTGCCAGCAGCCTTGGGACAGCCCCAACGATGGGAAAACTGTTTTTT
CASSLGTAPTMGKLFF
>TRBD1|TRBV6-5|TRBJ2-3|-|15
TGTGCCAGCAGTTATAGACAGGGAAACACAGATACGCAGTATTTT
CASSYRQGNTDTQYF
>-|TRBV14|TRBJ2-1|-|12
TGTGCCAGCAGCCAAGGTTACAATGAGCAGTTCTTC
CASSQGYNEQFF
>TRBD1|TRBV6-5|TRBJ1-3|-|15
TGTGCCAGCAGTAGGGACAGGGGAGGAGGAAACACCATATATTTT
CASSRDRGGGNTIYF
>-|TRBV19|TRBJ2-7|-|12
TGTGCCAGTAGTATCGAAGGCTACGAGCAGTACTTC
CASSIEGYEQYF
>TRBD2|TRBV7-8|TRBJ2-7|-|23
TGTGCCAGCAGCCCGAGAGGAAGCGGGGGGGCCAAGTTGTTAATCGGTAGGTCCTACGAGCAGTACTTC
CASSPRGSGGAKLLIGRSYEQYF
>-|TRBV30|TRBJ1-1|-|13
TGTGCCTGGAGTCGCGCCTTGAACACTGAAGCTTTCTTT
CAWSRALNTEAFF
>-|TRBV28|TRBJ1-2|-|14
TGTGCCAGCAGTTCCCTAAAGGGGTTCTATGGCTACACCTTC
CASSSLKGFYGYTF